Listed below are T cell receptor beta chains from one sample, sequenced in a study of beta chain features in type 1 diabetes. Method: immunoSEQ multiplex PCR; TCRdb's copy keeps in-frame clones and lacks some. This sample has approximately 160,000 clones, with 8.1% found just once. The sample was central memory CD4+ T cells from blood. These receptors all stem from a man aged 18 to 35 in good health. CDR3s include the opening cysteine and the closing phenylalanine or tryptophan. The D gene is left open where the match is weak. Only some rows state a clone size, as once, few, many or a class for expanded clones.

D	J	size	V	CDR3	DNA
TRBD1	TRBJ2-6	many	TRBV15	CATSKGATISGANVLTF	TGTGCCACCAGCAAGGGGGCTACGATCTCTGGGGCCAACGTCCTGACTTTC
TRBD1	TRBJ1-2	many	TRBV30	CAWSVGGRVYGYTF	TGTGCCTGGAGTGTAGGGGGCAGGGTCTATGGCTACACCTTC
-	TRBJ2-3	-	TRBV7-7	CASSLVAGYSTDTQYF	TGTGCTAGCAGCTTAGTGGCGGGGTACAGCACAGATACGCAGTATTTT
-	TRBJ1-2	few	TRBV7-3	CASSTSGQPNYGYTF	TGTGCCAGCAGCACCAGCGGACAGCCAAACTATGGCTACACCTTC
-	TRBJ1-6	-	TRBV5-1	CASSLQGANNSPLHF	TGCGCCAGCAGCTTACAGGGCGCCAATAATTCACCCCTCCACTTT
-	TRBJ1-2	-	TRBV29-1	CSVDPGITF	TGCAGCGTTGACCCAGGGATAACCTTC
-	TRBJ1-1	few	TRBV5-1	CASSLIRFLRTEAFF	TGCGCCAGCAGCTTGATTCGATTTTTGAGGACTGAAGCTTTCTTT
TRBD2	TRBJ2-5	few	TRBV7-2	CASSLGTSRETQYF	TGTGCCAGCAGCTTAGGGACTAGCAGAGAGACCCAGTACTTC
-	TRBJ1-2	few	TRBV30	CAWSGLVVGGYTF	TGTGCCTGGAGTGGCCTGGTGGTCGGTGGCTACACCTTC
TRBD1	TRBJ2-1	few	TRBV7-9	CASSSLDRATYNEQFF	TGTGCCAGCAGCTCGCTGGACAGGGCAACTTACAATGAGCAGTTCTTC
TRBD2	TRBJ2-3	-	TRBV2	CASERLAGAPDTQYF	TGTGCCAGCGAAAGACTAGCGGGGGCCCCAGATACGCAGTATTTT
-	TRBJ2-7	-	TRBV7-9	CASSLAAGGYEQYF	TGTGCCAGCAGCTTAGCGGCAGGAGGGTATGAGCAGTACTTC
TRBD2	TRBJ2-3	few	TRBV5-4	CASSQGLAASTDTQYF	TGCGCCAGCAGCCAAGGACTAGCGGCTAGCACAGATACGCAGTATTTT
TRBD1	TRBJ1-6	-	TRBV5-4	CASSRPTGTESPLHF	TGTGCCAGCAGCCGGCCGACAGGGACGGAATCACCCCTCCACTTT
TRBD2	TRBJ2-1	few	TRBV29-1	CSAGPGTTGRDEQFF	TGCAGCGCTGGTCCCGGGACTACCGGGAGGGATGAGCAGTTCTTC
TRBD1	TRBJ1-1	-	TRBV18	CASSPPGTGAGTEAFF	TGTGCCAGCTCACCCCCCGGGACAGGGGCAGGTACTGAAGCTTTCTTT
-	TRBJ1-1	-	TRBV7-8	CASSFSYTEAFF	TGTGCCAGCAGCTTTTCTTATACTGAAGCTTTCTTT
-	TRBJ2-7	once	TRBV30	CAWNTQISYEQYF	TGTGCCTGGAACACACAGATCTCCTACGAGCAGTACTTC
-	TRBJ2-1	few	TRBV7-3	CASSLVTGAYNEQFF	TGTGCCAGCAGCTTAGTCACGGGAGCCTACAATGAGCAGTTCTTC
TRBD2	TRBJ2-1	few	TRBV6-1	CASSGGDNEQFF	TGTGCCAGCTCCGGGGGGGACAATGAGCAGTTCTTC
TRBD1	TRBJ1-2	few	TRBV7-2	CASSAGTGEIYGYTF	TGTGCCAGCAGCGCCGGGACAGGGGAGATCTATGGCTACACCTTC
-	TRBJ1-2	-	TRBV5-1	CASSSAEGGYTF	TGCGCCAGCAGCTCCGCAGAGGGAGGCTACACCTTC
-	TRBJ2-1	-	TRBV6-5	CATSDYSSSYNEQFF	TGTGCCACCTCAGACTACTCTAGCTCCTACAATGAGCAGTTCTTC
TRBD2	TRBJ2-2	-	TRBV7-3	CASSRTSGNTGELFF	TGTGCCAGCAGCCGGACTAGCGGAAACACCGGGGAGCTGTTTTTT
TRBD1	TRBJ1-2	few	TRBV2	CASTGTRQGTYGYTF	TGTGCCAGCACCGGAACTCGACAGGGGACCTATGGCTACACCTTC
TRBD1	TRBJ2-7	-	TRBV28	CASSHTGTGSYEQYF	TGTGCCAGCAGCCACACCGGGACAGGGTCATACGAGCAGTACTTC
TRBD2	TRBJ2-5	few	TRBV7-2	CASSLSLAGVETQYF	TGTGCCAGCAGCTTATCACTAGCGGGAGTGGAGACCCAGTACTTC
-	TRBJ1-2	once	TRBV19	CASSSPGYNYGYTF	TGTGCCAGTAGTTCGCCGGGGTATAACTATGGCTACACCTTC
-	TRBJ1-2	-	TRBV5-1	CASSLGTDHYGYTF	TGCGCCAGCAGCTTGGGGACAGATCACTATGGCTACACCTTC
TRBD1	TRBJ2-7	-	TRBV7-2	CASSFGPGQGNEQYF	TGTGCCAGCAGCTTTGGGCCGGGACAGGGGAACGAGCAGTACTTC
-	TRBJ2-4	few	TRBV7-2	CASSLVLPLAKNIQYF	TGTGCCAGCAGCTTAGTTCTCCCTCTAGCCAAAAACATTCAGTACTTC
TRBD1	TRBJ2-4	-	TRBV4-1	CASSQEGGGKNIQYF	TGCGCCAGCAGCCAAGAAGGGGGCGGCAAAAACATTCAGTACTTC
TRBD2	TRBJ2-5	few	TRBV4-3	CASSPGLAGGYQETQYF	TGCGCCAGCAGTCCGGGACTAGCGGGGGGGTACCAAGAGACCCAGTACTTC
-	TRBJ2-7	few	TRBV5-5	CASSSPTGNPYEQYF	TGTGCCAGCAGCTCGCCAACAGGGAACCCCTACGAGCAGTACTTC
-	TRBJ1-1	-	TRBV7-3	CASSPAGRVAAFF	TGTGCCAGCAGCCCCGCAGGTCGCGTCGCGGCTTTCTTT
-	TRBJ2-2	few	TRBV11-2	CASTWGSSTGELFF	TGTGCCAGCACCTGGGGCTCAAGCACCGGGGAGCTGTTTTTT
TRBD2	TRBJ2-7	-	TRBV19	CASSVGSGSYEQYF	TGTGCCAGTAGTGTGGGTAGCGGGAGCTACGAGCAGTACTTC
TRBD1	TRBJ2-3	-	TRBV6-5	CASSPRGGSTDTQYF	TGTGCCAGCAGTCCCCGAGGGGGCAGCACAGATACGCAGTATTTT
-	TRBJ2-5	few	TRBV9	CASSPGLVEYQETQYF	TGTGCCAGCAGCCCAGGACTGGTTGAGTACCAAGAGACCCAGTACTTC
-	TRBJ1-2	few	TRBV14	CASSQDLQSNYGYTF	TGTGCCAGCAGCCAAGATCTACAGAGTAACTATGGCTACACCTTC
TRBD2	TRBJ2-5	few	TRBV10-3	CAISGTLGLAGEAVRETQYF	TGTGCCATCAGTGGGACGTTGGGACTAGCGGGAGAGGCGGTCAGAGAGACCCAGTACTTC
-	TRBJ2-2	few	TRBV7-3	CASSPTPGGELFF	TGTGCCAGCAGCCCGACGCCCGGGGGGGAGCTGTTTTTT
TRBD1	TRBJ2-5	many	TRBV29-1	CSATPQGAGTQYF	TGCAGCGCCACCCCACAGGGGGCCGGGACCCAGTACTTC
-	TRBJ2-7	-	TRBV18	CASSAGPYEQYF	TGTGCCAGCTCAGCAGGGCCCTACGAGCAGTACTTC
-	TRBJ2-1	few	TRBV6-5	CASRAGGRTTNEQFF	TGTGCCAGCAGAGCTGGAGGACGAACCACCAATGAGCAGTTCTTC
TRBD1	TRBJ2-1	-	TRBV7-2	CASSAAATGGFQFF	TGTGCCAGCAGCGCAGCCGCGACAGGGGGTTTTCAGTTCTTC
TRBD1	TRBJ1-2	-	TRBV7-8	CASSSRQWGGQGASRRGYTF	TGTGCCAGCAGCTCAAGGCAATGGGGGGGACAGGGGGCCTCTCGGCGGGGCTACACCTTC
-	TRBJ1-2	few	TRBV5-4	CASSSEAIYGYTF	TGTGCCAGCAGCTCAGAGGCTATCTATGGCTACACCTTC